The sequence of this T cell receptor (beta chain) was determined in a study of T cell changes during pregnancy in multiple sclerosis. Measured with immunoSEQ multiplex PCR; TCRdb has only the in-frame clones, and not every one. The data contain more than 45,000 clones, about 90% of them singletons. The CDR3 is made up of 15 amino acids. Germline V gene sequence: CDR1 ENHRY, CDR2 SYGVKD. V was shortened by 7 bases and J by 6 bases, with 22 bases between the two germline ends. Sequencing used CD4+ T cells from peripheral blood mononuclear cells, obtained after pregnancy. The chain is built from TRBV10-3 and TRBJ2-7, with D maybe TRBD1 (5 bases). The origin of this receptor is a female donor with multiple sclerosis, enrolled in a pregnancy study. CDR3: CAITPSQGIGTEQYF. CDR3 nucleotides: TGTGCCATCACCCCTTCCCAGGGAATAGGTACCGAGCAGTACTTC.